This entry concerns a single TCR beta chain. Assay: immunoSEQ multiplex PCR; the TCRdb copy retains only in-frame clones and omits some. The table lists more than 300,000 clones, around 89% of them singletons, with approximately 1.2% in the top ten. This sample is drawn from a study of blood T cell repertoires in COVID-19. Study-level background: The cDNA or gDNA used as material had been derived from T cells, B-cell-depleted T cells, or PBMCs.

Participant reports of clinical history set cohort assignment. The germline gives CDR1 LGHDT, CDR2 YNNKEL (reference sequence). This CDR3 spans 15 amino acids. The V and J ends lost 6 bases and 0 bases, in that order; junction bases with no gene match: 6. This TCR derives from a woman between 18 and 29 years old who had recovered from COVID-19. The rearrangement links TRBV3-1 (or the pseudogene TRBV3-2) to TRBJ2-7; 9 bases fit TRBD1. The sample taken for sequencing was PBMCs or T cells enriched from blood (not recorded which). The CDR3 DNA sequence: TGTGCCAGCAGAACCGGGACAGGGAGCTCCTACGAGCAGTACTTC. Protein: CASRTGTGSSYEQYF.